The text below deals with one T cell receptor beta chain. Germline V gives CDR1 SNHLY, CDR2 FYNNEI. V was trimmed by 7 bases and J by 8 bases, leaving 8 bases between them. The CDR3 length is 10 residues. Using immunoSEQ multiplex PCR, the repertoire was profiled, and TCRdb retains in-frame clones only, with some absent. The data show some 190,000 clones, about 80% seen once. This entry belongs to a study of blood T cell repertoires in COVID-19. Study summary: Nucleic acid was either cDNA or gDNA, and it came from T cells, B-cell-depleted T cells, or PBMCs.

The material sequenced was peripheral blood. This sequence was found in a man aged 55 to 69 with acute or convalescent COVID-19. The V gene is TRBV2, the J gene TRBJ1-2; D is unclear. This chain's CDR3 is CASTEGGYTF. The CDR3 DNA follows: TGTGCCAGCACCGAGGGAGGCTACACCTTC.